The present entry profiles one TCR beta chain with its context. What it binds is not known. This CDR3 has 14 amino acids. Germline V gene sequence: CDR1 LNHDA, CDR2 SQIVND (reference sequence). Germline trimming cut 3 bases from V and 4 bases from J; bases unmatched to any gene: 5. The record originates from a study of graft-versus-host responses after intestinal transplantation. Study context: Recipients received multivisceral, liver-intestinal, or isolated intestinal transplants. Broader study findings: The study found high graft-versus-host to host-versus-graft clonal ratios in allografts of patients with graft-donor T cell macrochimerism. Early after transplant, HvG clones declined as circulating GvH clones peaked.

TCRdb keeps only in-frame clones here, not all; method: immunoSEQ multiplex PCR. This sample has roughly 75,000 clones, with around 91% found just once. This sequence joins TRBV19 and TRBJ1-1; TRBD1 aligns across 7 bases. This sequence was found in a human donor who received an intestinal transplant. The sequencing here drew on unstimulated CD4+ T cells sorted from spleen or lymph node cells, taken before intestinal transplant. The CDR3 DNA is TGTGCCAGTAGTATTGGTGACAGGGCCACTGAAGCTTTCTTT. This gives the protein CASSIGDRATEAFF. The entire variable domain, with the rest obtained from reference TRBV19 and TRBJ1-1, is as follows: DGGITQSPKYLFRKEGQNVTLSCEQNLNHDAMYWYRQDPGQGLRLIYYSQIVNDFQKGDIAEGYSVSREKKESFPLTVTSAQKNPTAFYLCASSIGDRATEAFFGQGTRLTVV.